These 26 T cell receptor beta chains share one sample of origin, sequenced in a study of molecular identifiers for immune sequencing clone quantification. Via MiXCR, TCRdb re-called the PCR reads, giving one row per CDR3 protein. The data contain approximately 54,000 distinct CDR3 sequences, approximately 26% of them singletons. The specimen was naive CD8+ T cells from blood, with Jurkat cell RNA spiked in. Specified subset: FACS-sorted CD8+CD4-CCR7+CD45RA+ naive T cells. The receptors here all came from a human donor in good health. Some libraries in this study had Jurkat cell RNA spiked in.

This clonotype was detected many times. J is TRBJ1-5 and V is TRBV6-2 or TRBV6-3; 7 bases match TRBD1. V was pared by 5 bases and J by 6 bases, with 10 bases of the junction left unmatched. From germline, CDR1 is MNHEY and CDR2 SVGEGT. This CDR3 is 15 amino acids long. This CDR3 is CASSPIQEGAQPQHF. In DNA form, the CDR3 reads TGTGCCAGCAGTCCCATCCAGGAGGGGGCTCAGCCCCAGCATTTT.

This clonotype occurred a few times. V and J are TRBV27 and TRBJ2-5; D gene ambiguous. Germline V gene sequence: CDR1 MNHEY, CDR2 SMNVEV (reference sequence). Trimming removed 4 bases from V and 1 base from J, with 7 bases in between. The CDR3 runs 13 residues. In DNA, the CDR3 is TGTGCCAGCAGTTACGGAGTCCAAGAGACCCAGTACTTC. Translated, it gives CASSYGVQETQYF.

As regards this clonotype: A single base separates this from a much larger clone, so it may be a read error. The chain uses TRBV7-9 and TRBJ2-3; the match to TRBD1 covers 7 bases. CDR3 length: 13 residues. Germline loops: CDR1 SEHNR, CDR2 FQNEAQ (reference sequence). Germline trimming cut 5 bases from V and 1 base from J; bases unmatched to any gene: 0. Written as DNA, the CDR3 is TGTGCCAGCAGCGGGACAGGCACAGATACGCAGTATTTT. It specifies CASSGTGTDTQYF.

Comment on this clonotype: Given a much more abundant clone one base away, this may be a read error. Likely a read error: the CDR3 ends without its conserved phenylalanine or tryptophan. The rearrangement uses TRBV6-5 and TRBJ2-3, with 12 nucleotides matching TRBD1. Unmatched junction bases numbered 4, after V lost 1 base and J lost 2 bases. The germline V gene has CDR1 MNHEY and CDR2 SVGAGI. CDR3 length equals 17 residues. CDR3 DNA sequence: TGTGCCAGCAGTTACTTGGGACAGGGGGCGGCCACAGATACGCAGTATTCT. The encoded protein is CASSYLGQGAATDTQYS.

Worth noting for this clonotype: The junction and the germline gene differ at one end; a read error may be behind it. The chain joins TRBV5-6 to TRBJ2-1; 7 bases map to TRBD2. Per germline, CDR1 SGHDT and CDR2 YYEEEE. The CDR3 runs to 13 residues. The CDR3 bases are TGTGCCGGCAGCCCGGGGGGATACAATGAGCAGTTCTTC. It specifies CAGSPGGYNEQFF. Full variable domain (remainder filled in from reference TRBV5-6 and TRBJ2-1): DAGVTQSPTHLIKTRGQQVTLRCSPKSGHDTVSWYQQALGQGPQFIFQYYEEEERQRGNFPDRFSGHQFPNYSSELNVNALLLGDSALYLCAGSPGGYNEQFFGPGTRLTVL.

In DNA form, the CDR3 reads TGTGCCAGCAGCCCGGGTAGCTCTGAAGCTTTCTTT. Translating gives CASSPGSSEAFF. This chain links TRBV9 with TRBJ1-1; D not certain. The germline CDR1 and CDR2 sequences are SGDLS and YYNGEE. This CDR3 contains 12 residues. Between the trimmed V and J ends, which lost 4 bases and 6 bases, there was a span of 10 bases.

Regarding this clonotype: A much more abundant neighbour one base away suggests this may be a read error. V gene TRBV29-1 combines with J gene TRBJ1-2; D uncertain. The germline gives CDR1 SQVTM, CDR2 ANQGSEA. The CDR3 consists of 11 residues. V dropped 4 bases and J dropped 5 bases, with 8 bases sitting between them. The CDR3 DNA follows: TGCAGCGTTGGAACCCGGTATGGCTACACCTTC. Encoded protein: CSVGTRYGYTF.

This clonotype has a count of ten or more. The genes are TRBV20-1 and TRBJ1-1; TRBD1 agrees at 7 bases. CDR3 length equals 17 residues. Trimming cost V 1 base and J 5 bases; bases outside gene matches: 16. Germline values: CDR1 DFQATT, CDR2 SNEGSKA (reference sequence). The DNA for the CDR3 is TGCAGTGCTAGAGGTCTACAGGGGACCACCTTACAGACTGAAGCTTTCTTT. Translated, it gives CSARGLQGTTLQTEAFF.

Regarding this clonotype: A much larger clone differs from this one at a single base, so this may be a read error. The CDR3 sequence is CASSPTALQGPYTYEQYF. The CDR3, as DNA: TGCGCCAGCAGCCCTACCGCCCTACAGGGGCCCTACACCTACGAGCAGTACTTC. The chain has TRBV4-1 and TRBJ2-7; 7 bases match TRBD1. V lost 4 bases to trimming and J lost 2 bases; unmatched junction nucleotides: 17. Germline V gene lookup returns CDR1 MGHRA and CDR2 YSYEKL. The CDR3 length is 18 residues.

For this clonotype: A much more abundant neighbour one base away suggests this may be a read error. The rearrangement uses TRBV27 and TRBJ2-1; possibly TRBD2 for D (7 bases). The germline gives CDR1 MNHEY, CDR2 SMNVEV (reference sequence). V lost 1 base to trimming and J lost 6 bases, with 13 bases between them. The CDR3 extends over 15 amino acids. The CDR3 loop is CASSLYGGGANEQFF. The CDR3 DNA reads TGTGCCAGCAGTTTATATGGGGGGGGGGCCAATGAGCAGTTCTTC.

Worth noting for this clonotype: A much bigger clone sits one base away, suggesting this may be a read error. This rearrangement joins TRBV7-8 to TRBJ1-1; no clear D. The germline V gene encodes CDR1 SGHVS and CDR2 FQNEAQ. The CDR3 totals 15 residues. The CDR3 nucleotides are TGTGCCAGCAGCTCACCGGGCCCTCGAGGCACTGCAGCTTTCTTT. It is translated as CASSSPGPRGTAAFF.

On this clonotype itself: It may be a read error: a sequence one base away is much more abundant. This chain joins TRBV7-9 and TRBJ2-2; 12 positions match TRBD2. Germline CDR1 SEHNR, CDR2 FQNEAQ (reference sequence). This CDR3 is built from 17 residues. Trimming cost V 3 bases and J 6 bases; bases outside gene matches: 8. The CDR3 coding sequence is TGTGCCAGCAGCTTGAGGACTAGCGGGATTAACCCCGGGGAGCTGTTTTTT. Translation gives CASSLRTSGINPGELFF.

This clonotype was seen many times. The CDR3 coding sequence is TGCAGTGCTAGGCCCGGGGGCGTTTTAGAGTACGAGCAGTACTTC. Translated, it gives CSARPGGVLEYEQYF. The V and J genes are TRBV20-1 and TRBJ2-7; possibly TRBD1 or TRBD2 for D (6 bases each). In germline, CDR1 is DFQATT, CDR2 SNEGSKA (reference sequence). V lost 3 bases and J lost 4, with 19 bases in between. This CDR3 has 15 residues.

J is TRBJ2-1 and V is TRBV11-2; 11 bases line up with TRBD2. This CDR3 is built from 16 residues. V lost 5 bases and J lost 12; bases outside the gene matches: 15. Germline CDR1 and CDR2: SGHAT and FQNNGV. CDR3 region: CASSPPGLAAYHAQFF. The CDR3 nucleotides are TGTGCCAGCAGCCCTCCGGGACTAGCGGCCTACCATGCGCAGTTCTTC.

At least ten counts were recorded for this clonotype. The chain combines TRBV19 with TRBJ2-7; 8 bases map to TRBD1. Germline V gene lookup returns CDR1 LNHDA and CDR2 SQIVND (reference sequence). J gave up 1 base and V 2 bases, and 4 bases lay outside the gene matches. CDR3 length: 15 amino acids. The CDR3, as DNA: TGTGCCAGTAGTATAACCGGGACAGGATCCTACGAGCAGTACTTC. Translation gives CASSITGTGSYEQYF.

In its sample, this clonotype was seen many times. The rearrangement links TRBV13 to TRBJ2-7; 16 bases agree with TRBD2. Germline V gene data show CDR1 as PRHDT and CDR2 as FYEKMQ (reference sequence). Losses at the gene ends were 4 bases for V and 6 bases for J; bases not matched to a gene: 3. This CDR3 is built from 15 residues. The chain's CDR3 is CASSYGTSGGGEQYF. DNA of the CDR3: TGTGCCAGCAGCTACGGGACTAGCGGGGGGGGCGAGCAGTACTTC. The full variable domain, its missing parts supplied by reference TRBV13 and TRBJ2-7, is AAGVIQSPRHLIKEKRETATLKCYPIPRHDTVYWYQQGPGQDPQFLISFYEKMQSDKGSIPDRFSAQQFSDYHSELNMSSLELGDSALYFCASSYGTSGGGEQYFGPGTRLTVT.

This clonotype appeared many times. The genes are TRBV4-3 and TRBJ2-1; the D gene is possibly TRBD1 (6 bases). The ends were cut back, 1 base at V and 4 bases at J, with 17 bases in the middle. The CDR3 runs 17 residues. The germline V gene encodes CDR1 LGHNA and CDR2 YSLEER. CDR3 sequence (DNA): TGCGCCAGCAGCCAAGGTGTCGGCTCCAGGGGTTACAATGAGCAGTTCTTC. It is translated as CASSQGVGSRGYNEQFF.

This clonotype was seen at least ten times. The chain couples TRBV7-9 to TRBJ2-5; a possible D gene is TRBD1 (6 bases). Trimming pared 3 bases from V and 1 base from J, leaving 12 bases between. The CDR3 sequence is 15 residues long. The germline gives CDR1 SEHNR, CDR2 FQNEAQ (reference sequence). CDR3 region: CASSFDHRAQETQYF. As DNA, the CDR3 is TGTGCCAGCAGCTTTGATCACAGGGCCCAAGAGACCCAGTACTTC.

The sample holds many counts of this clonotype. The rearrangement uses TRBV30 and TRBJ2-7; tentatively, D is TRBD1 or TRBD2 (6 bases each). The germline V and J ends were trimmed by 3 bases and 2 bases, with 11 bases remaining between them. Germline-derived CDR1 and CDR2 are GTSNPN and SVGIG (reference sequence). CDR3 length equals 13 residues. The CDR3 bases are TGTGCCTGGAGCTTGGGGGGCCCCTACGAGCAGTACTTC. This encodes CAWSLGGPYEQYF.

Points on this clonotype: A much bigger clone sits one base away, suggesting this may be a read error. The chain has TRBV5-6 and TRBJ1-1; D gene unclear. CDR3 length equals 14 residues. Per germline, CDR1 SGHDT and CDR2 YYEEEE. The CDR3, as DNA: TGTGCCAGCAGCTTGTTTGCGGGAAACACTGAAACTTTCTTT. Amino acid sequence: CASSLFAGNTETFF. Variable domain in full (rest from reference TRBV5-6 and TRBJ1-1): DAGVTQSPTHLIKTRGQQVTLRCSPKSGHDTVSWYQQALGQGPQFIFQYYEEEERQRGNFPDRFSGHQFPNYSSELNVNALLLGDSALYLCASSLFAGNTETFFGQGTRLTVV.

The chain joins TRBV11-2 to TRBJ2-6; D not resolved. In germline, CDR1 is SGHAT, CDR2 FQNNGV. This CDR3 is built from 15 residues. The V end was cut by 5 bases, the J end by 3 bases, with 11 bases between. CDR3 in amino acids: CASSPPGNGANVLTF. CDR3 DNA sequence: TGTGCCAGCAGCCCCCCAGGTAATGGGGCCAACGTCCTGACTTTC. The full variable domain, its missing parts supplied by reference TRBV11-2 and TRBJ2-6, is EAGVAQSPRYKIIEKRQSVAFWCNPISGHATLYWYQQILGQGPKLLIQFQNNGVVDDSQLPKDRFSAERLKGVDSTLKIQPAKLEDSAVYLCASSPPGNGANVLTFGAGSRLTVL.

With regard to this clonotype: Just one base apart from a much larger clone, this may be a read error. This chain joins TRBV11-2 and TRBJ2-7; weak D call: TRBD2 (6 bases). The germline V gene has CDR1 SGHAT and CDR2 FQNNGV. This CDR3 is 11 amino acids long. The chain's CDR3 is CARSPGGEQYF. The CDR3 DNA sequence: TGTGCCCGCAGCCCCGGGGGCGAGCAGTACTTC. The full variable domain, its missing parts supplied by reference TRBV11-2 and TRBJ2-7, is EAGVAQSPRYKIIEKRQSVAFWCNPISGHATLYWYQQILGQGPKLLIQFQNNGVVDDSQLPKDRFSAERLKGVDSTLKIQPAKLEDSAVYLCARSPGGEQYFGPGTRLTVT.

The table lists this clonotype with many counts. V usage is TRBV4-1 and J usage is TRBJ2-2; TRBD1 matches at 12 bases. After removal of 3 bases from V and 5 bases from J, the junction contained 4 bases not matched to a gene. Germline V gene lookup returns CDR1 MGHRA and CDR2 YSYEKL. This CDR3 contains 16 residues. The CDR3 reads CASSQGQGALTGELFF. In nucleotides, the CDR3 is TGCGCCAGCAGCCAGGGACAGGGGGCTTTAACCGGGGAGCTGTTTTTT.

Comments on this clonotype: A read error may be the cause here, since a much bigger clone is one base away. The chain uses TRBV20-1 and TRBJ2-5; TRBD1 agrees at 8 bases. Germline CDR1 is DFQATT and CDR2 is SNEGSKA (reference sequence). The CDR3 is 15 amino acids. The CDR3 sequence is CSATEGQGAQEPQYF. CDR3 bases: TGCAGTGCCACAGAAGGACAGGGCGCTCAAGAGCCCCAGTACTTC.

The chain combines TRBV6-2 or TRBV6-3 with TRBJ2-7; 11 nucleotides match TRBD1. Germline assignment: CDR1 MNHEY and CDR2 SVGEGT. This CDR3 has 13 residues. With 8 bases clipped from V and 6 bases from J, the junction kept 6 bases outside the gene matches. The DNA for the CDR3 is TGTGCCAGCCCCTGGACAGGGGGCCCCGAGCAGTACTTC. As protein: CASPWTGGPEQYF.

This clonotype was found many times. The V call is TRBV20-1, the J call TRBJ2-7, with 7 bases identical to TRBD1. Germline V gene lookup returns CDR1 DFQATT and CDR2 SNEGSKA (reference sequence). The CDR3 runs to 16 residues. J gave up 3 bases and V 6 bases, and 17 bases lay outside the gene matches. The CDR3 coding sequence is TGCAGTGCCGACGGCGCTCACAGGGGATTACTCTACGAGCAGTACTTC. This gives the protein CSADGAHRGLLYEQYF.